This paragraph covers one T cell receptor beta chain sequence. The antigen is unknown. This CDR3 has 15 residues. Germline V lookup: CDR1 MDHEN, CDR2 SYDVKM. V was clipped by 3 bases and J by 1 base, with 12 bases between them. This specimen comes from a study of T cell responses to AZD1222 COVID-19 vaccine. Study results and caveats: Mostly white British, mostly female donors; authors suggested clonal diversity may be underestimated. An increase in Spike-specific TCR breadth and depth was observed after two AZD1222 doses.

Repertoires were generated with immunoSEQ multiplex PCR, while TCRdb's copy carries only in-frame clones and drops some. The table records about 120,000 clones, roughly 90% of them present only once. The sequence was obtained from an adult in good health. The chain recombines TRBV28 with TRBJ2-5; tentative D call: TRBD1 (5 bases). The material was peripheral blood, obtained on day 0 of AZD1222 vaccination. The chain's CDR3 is CASSFWNRFQETQYF. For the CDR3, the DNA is TGTGCCAGCAGTTTTTGGAACAGGTTCCAAGAGACCCAGTACTTC.